This T cell receptor (beta chain) was obtained from a study of human T cells and chemical hapten exposure. Study details: Per-sample TCR yield variability stemmed mainly from small pooled library volume differences. Study-wide results and caveats: Those TCRs sitting above 1 in 1000 frequency stayed the same with DPC sensitization.

This clonotype was recorded many times. Its antigen is still unknown. V lost 6 bases, J lost 0 bases, and 9 bases lay in between. The CDR3 extends over 15 amino acids. Germline V CDR1 and CDR2: MDHEN, SYDVKM. Time point specified: healthy volunteer bleed at 6 weeks. RNA extraction used unfractionated whole blood as the source of total RNA. Library construction involved attaching unique molecular identifiers to individual cDNA molecules, which allowed quantitative, reproducible TCR counting. TCRdb passed the RACE reads through MiXCR, listing each CDR3 protein once. This sample yields under 50,000 distinct CDR3 sequences, of which 3.7% are seen a single time; around 6% belongs to the top ten.

This receptor was obtained from a human donor in good health. Some clones in this sample may be carry-over from other donors' samples. Sequences were obtained from whole blood. V gene TRBV28 combines with J gene TRBJ2-6; D not certain. CDR3 protein: CASSSDPSGANVLTF. Written as DNA, the CDR3 is TGTGCCAGCAGCTCGGACCCCTCTGGGGCCAACGTCCTGACTTTC.